These 7 T cell receptor beta chains originate from one sample sequenced in a study of response to subunit inactivated influenza vaccine. Using its own MiXCR run on the RT-PCR reads, TCRdb lists one record per CDR3 protein. Of about 190,000 distinct CDR3 sequences in the sample, around 15% are singletons; the top ten hold about 25%. The sample here was CD8+ T cells sorted from PBMCs, taken 4 to 6 days after vaccination. These receptor sequences come from a man aged 50 to 59 who received an inactivated influenza vaccine.

V and J are TRBV9 and TRBJ2-7; tentative D call: TRBD2 (6 bases). Deletions cut 0 bases from V and 4 bases from J, with 11 bases between. The CDR3 covers 14 residues. Germline V gives CDR1 SGDLS, CDR2 YYNGEE. CDR3 amino acids: CASSVGLVGYEQYF. For the CDR3, the DNA is TGTGCCAGCAGCGTAGGACTAGTGGGGTACGAGCAGTACTTC.

This clonotype occurred many times. The genes are TRBV5-1 and TRBJ2-7; no definite D call. Germline V gene sequence: CDR1 SGHRS, CDR2 YFSETQ. The CDR3 is 13 amino acids. The V and J ends lost 1 base and 2 bases respectively, with 7 bases between them. CDR3 amino acids: CASSLRETYEQYF. In nucleotides, the CDR3 is TGCGCCAGCAGCTTGAGGGAAACCTACGAGCAGTACTTC.

V and J are TRBV5-1 and TRBJ2-7; tentatively, D is TRBD1 (6 bases). This CDR3 is 15 amino acids long. Germline-derived CDR1 and CDR2 are SGHRS and YFSETQ. With 2 bases removed from V and 1 base from J, the gap between germline ends came to 13 bases. CDR3 amino acids: CASSLFWGPSYEQYF. For the CDR3, the DNA is TGCGCCAGCAGCTTATTCTGGGGGCCTTCCTACGAGCAGTACTTC.

This rearrangement joins TRBV7-9 to TRBJ2-7, with D unclear. Germline-derived CDR1 and CDR2 are SEHNR and FQNEAQ (reference sequence). CDR3 length: 12 residues. V lost 1 base, J lost 3 bases, and 4 bases lay in between. The CDR3 spells CASSLDVYEQYF. In nucleotides, the CDR3 is TGTGCCAGCAGCTTAGACGTCTACGAGCAGTACTTC.

CDR3 sequence reads: CASSDTSGDNEQFF. The CDR3 DNA is TGTGCCAGCAGTGATACTAGCGGAGACAATGAGCAGTTCTTC. The chain recombines TRBV25-1 with TRBJ2-1, with 8 bases aligning to TRBD2. The CDR3 spans 14 residues. V dropped 3 bases and J dropped 5; count of bases not matched to a gene: 3. In germline, CDR1 is MGHDK, CDR2 SYGVNS.

The table lists this clonotype with many counts. V usage is TRBV5-1 and J usage is TRBJ2-7; 10 bases are a match to TRBD1. V shed 2 bases, J shed 4 bases, and the junction held 3 bases outside the gene matches. Germline V gene lookup returns CDR1 SGHRS and CDR2 YFSETQ. CDR3 size: 14 residues. As DNA, the CDR3 is TGCGCCAGCAGCTTAGGGACAGGGGTGTACGAGCAGTACTTC. This sequence encodes CASSLGTGVYEQYF.

This clonotype came up a few times. The chain recombines TRBV12-3 or TRBV12-4 with TRBJ2-1, with D unresolved. V lost 6 bases to trimming and J lost 11 bases, with 11 bases between them. This CDR3 has 11 residues. The CDR3 spells CASRGGVKQFF. CDR3 coding DNA: TGTGCCAGCAGGGGCGGAGTTAAGCAGTTCTTC.